This T cell receptor (beta chain) is drawn from a study of spatial heterogeneity in lung cancer. Across the study: Samples came from some 73 TRACERx patients with untreated early-stage lung cancer. Study-level points and caveats: Whereas they appeared in blood less at follow-up, ubiquitous expanded tumor TCRs appeared there more at resection.

This clonotype was detected only a few times. Its antigen is undetermined. The ends lost 3 bases at V and 6 bases at J; junction bases unmatched: 10. This CDR3 contains 16 residues. Germline V CDR1 and CDR2: MNHEY, SVGEGT. Every TCR cDNA molecule bore a unique molecular identifier. TCRdb re-called the 5' RACE reads through MiXCR, storing one row per CDR3 protein. Among 35,000 to 45,000 distinct CDR3 sequences, 6% to 9.5% were seen once, and the ten largest hold approximately 9.8%. This sample's time point: blood at routine non-recurrence follow-up after resection. The study sequenced unsorted whole RNA from tumor, nontumor lung or frozen PBMC.

Here the sequenced sample was PBMCs, taken at follow-up. The clonotype originates from a male donor with early-stage non-small cell lung cancer. The chain combines TRBV6-2 or TRBV6-3 with TRBJ2-5, with 10 bases matching TRBD2. The chain's CDR3 is CASSYSLAGDGQTQYF. In DNA, the CDR3 is TGTGCCAGCAGTTATTCTCTAGCGGGGGACGGACAGACCCAGTACTTC.